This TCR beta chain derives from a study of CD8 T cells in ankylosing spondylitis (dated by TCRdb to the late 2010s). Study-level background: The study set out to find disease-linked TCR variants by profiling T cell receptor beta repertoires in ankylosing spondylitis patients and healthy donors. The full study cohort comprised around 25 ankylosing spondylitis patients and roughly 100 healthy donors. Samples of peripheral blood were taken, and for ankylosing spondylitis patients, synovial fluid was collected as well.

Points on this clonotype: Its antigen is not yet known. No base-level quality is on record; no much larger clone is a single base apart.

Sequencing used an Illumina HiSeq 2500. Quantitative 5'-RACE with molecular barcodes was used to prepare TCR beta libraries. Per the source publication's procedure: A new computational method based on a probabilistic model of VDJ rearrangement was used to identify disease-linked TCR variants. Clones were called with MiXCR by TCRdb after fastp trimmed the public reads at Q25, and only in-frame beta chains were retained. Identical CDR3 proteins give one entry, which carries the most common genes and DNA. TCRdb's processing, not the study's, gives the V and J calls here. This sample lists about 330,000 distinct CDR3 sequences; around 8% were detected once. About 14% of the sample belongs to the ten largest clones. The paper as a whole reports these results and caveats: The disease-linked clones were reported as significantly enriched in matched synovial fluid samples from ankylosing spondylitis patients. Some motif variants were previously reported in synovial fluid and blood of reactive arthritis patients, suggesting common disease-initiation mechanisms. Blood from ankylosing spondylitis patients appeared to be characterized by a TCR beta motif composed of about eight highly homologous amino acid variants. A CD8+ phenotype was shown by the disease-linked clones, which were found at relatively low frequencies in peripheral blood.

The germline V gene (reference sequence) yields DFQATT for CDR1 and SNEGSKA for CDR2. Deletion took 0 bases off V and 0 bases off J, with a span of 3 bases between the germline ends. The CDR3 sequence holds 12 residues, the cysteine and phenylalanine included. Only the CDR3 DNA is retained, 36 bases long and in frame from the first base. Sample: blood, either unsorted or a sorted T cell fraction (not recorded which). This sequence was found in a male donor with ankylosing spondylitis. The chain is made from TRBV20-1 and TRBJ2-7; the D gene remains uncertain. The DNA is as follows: TGCAGTGCTAGAGACGACTCCTACGAGCAGTACTTC. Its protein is CSARDDSYEQYF.